The 9 T cell receptor beta chains given below trace back to one sample, sequenced in a study of blood T cell repertoires in COVID-19. This table comes from immunoSEQ multiplex PCR, and its TCRdb copy is limited to in-frame clones, with some not included. The repertoire has about 210,000 clones, 83% of them found once; the top ten carry roughly 2.6%. Sequences were obtained from peripheral blood. Receptor source: a woman between 35 and 50 years old with active or convalescent COVID-19.

The rearrangement uses TRBV27 and TRBJ2-7, with TRBD1 as a possible D gene (6 bases). Trimming removed 5 bases from V and 0 bases from J, with 14 bases in between. Looked up from germline, CDR1 is MNHEY and CDR2 is SMNVEV (reference sequence). The CDR3 covers 15 residues. The CDR3 nucleotides are TGTGCCAGCAGTCCTCGGGACACGAGCTCCTACGAGCAGTACTTC. It yields the protein CASSPRDTSSYEQYF.

The gene calls are TRBV3-1 (or the pseudogene TRBV3-2) and TRBJ1-2; D is possibly TRBD1 (6 bases). Germline assignment: CDR1 LGHDT and CDR2 YNNKEL (reference sequence). Between the trimmed V and J ends, which lost 4 bases and 1 base, there was a span of 22 bases. The CDR3 loop spans 18 amino acids. CDR3 region: CASSRRDLGHDFNYGYTF. For the CDR3, the DNA is TGTGCCAGCAGCCGAAGAGACTTGGGACACGACTTTAACTATGGCTACACCTTC.

J is TRBJ1-2 and V is TRBV5-4, with 7 nucleotides matching TRBD1. Germline V gives CDR1 SGHNT, CDR2 YYREEE (reference sequence). The CDR3 totals 14 residues. The junction had 7 bases not matched to a gene; V was cut back by 4 bases and J by 4 bases. The DNA of the CDR3 is TGTGCCAGCAGCCCTGACAGGGCATCCTATGGCTACACCTTC. Encoded protein: CASSPDRASYGYTF.

In DNA, the CDR3 is TGTGCCACTGGACTTAACAATGAGCAGTTCTTC. Amino acid sequence: CATGLNNEQFF. The chain employs TRBV24-1 and TRBJ2-1; possibly TRBD2 for D (5 bases). Per germline, CDR1 KGHDR and CDR2 SFDVKD. This CDR3 region has 11 residues. The V end lost 10 bases, the J end lost 5 bases, and 8 bases lay between the germline ends.

The table lists this clone with a few counts. The CDR3 DNA is TGTGCCAGCTCACCAAAGGGACTAGCGGGGCAAGAGACCCAGTACTTC. It codes for CASSPKGLAGQETQYF. The chain links TRBV18 to TRBJ2-5, with 13 positions matching TRBD2. V was pared by 2 bases and J by 2 bases, with 2 bases of the junction left unmatched. The CDR3 has 16 residues. The germline V gene has CDR1 KGHSH and CDR2 LQKENI.

This clone has a single count. Different DNA sequences within this sample yield the same CDR3. The V gene is TRBV5-1, the J gene TRBJ2-3, with 8 bases that match TRBD2. This CDR3 region has 15 residues. V lost 2 bases to trimming and J lost 6 bases; unmatched junction nucleotides: 8. Germline-derived CDR1 and CDR2 are SGHRS and YFSETQ. CDR3 amino acids: CASSLTSGGPDTQYF. The CDR3 coding sequence is TGCGCCAGCAGCTTAACTAGCGGCGGGCCCGATACGCAGTATTTT.

The genes are TRBV28 and TRBJ1-2; 8 bases match TRBD1. The germline CDR1 and CDR2 sequences are MDHEN and SYDVKM. Unmatched junction bases numbered 12, after V lost 6 bases and J lost 0 bases. The CDR3 is 17 amino acids. The CDR3 spells CASRRTGRPTSNYGYTF. CDR3 coding DNA: TGTGCCAGCAGACGGACAGGGCGGCCTACTTCTAACTATGGCTACACCTTC.

V gene TRBV5-1 combines with J gene TRBJ2-2; D gene ambiguous. CDR1 SGHRS and CDR2 YFSETQ come from the germline V gene. The CDR3 spans 16 residues. Trimming left V 3 bases short and J 2 bases short, with 14 bases between. CDR3 region: CASSSPTGLNTGELFF. The CDR3 DNA reads TGCGCCAGCAGCTCCCCGACGGGTCTTAACACCGGGGAGCTGTTTTTT.

This clone was recorded once. This chain links TRBV6-2 or TRBV6-3 with TRBJ2-4, with a possible D match to TRBD2 (6 bases). Germline lookup yields CDR1 MNHEY and CDR2 SVGEGT. V was shortened by 2 bases and J by 3 bases, with 11 bases between the two germline ends. The CDR3 loop spans 15 amino acids. The CDR3 loop is CASSYRGLGKNIQYF. Written as DNA, the CDR3 is TGTGCCAGCAGTTACAGGGGACTCGGCAAAAACATTCAGTACTTC.